A selection of T cell receptor beta chains follows, all from one sample in a study of blood T cells in healthy people across ages. TCRdb re-called the 5' RACE reads through MiXCR, storing one row per CDR3 protein. The table records about 1.4 million distinct CDR3 sequences, roughly 59% of them present only once. The sequencing input was blood. Receptor source: a man aged 18 to 29 in good health. The CDR3 runs from the conserved cysteine through the conserved F or W. The D gene is left open where the match is weak. Only some rows state a clone size, as once, few, many or a class for expanded clones.

TRBV25-1	16	NA	TRBD1	TRBJ2-7	CASSEWGQGGSYEQYF	TGTGCCAGCAGTGAATGGGGACAGGGGGGGTCCTACGAGCAGTACTTC
TRBV6-1	15	few	NA	TRBJ2-1	CASSERISAYNEQFF	TGTGCCAGCAGTGAAAGGATATCGGCCTACAATGAGCAGTTCTTC
TRBV20-1	13	NA	NA	TRBJ2-1	CSARVATYNEQFF	TGCAGTGCTAGGGTAGCGACCTACAATGAGCAGTTCTTC
TRBV29-1	13	NA	NA	TRBJ1-3	CSVEWSSGNTIYF	TGCAGCGTTGAATGGAGCTCTGGAAACACCATATATTTT
TRBV6-5	15	NA	NA	TRBJ1-4	CASSPSWTVGEKLFF	TGTGCCAGCAGCCCTTCCTGGACAGTCGGTGAAAAACTGTTTTTT
TRBV12-3/TRBV12-4	15	NA	NA	TRBJ2-1	CASSGRVTLYNEQFF	TGTGCCAGCAGCGGACGGGTGACACTATACAATGAGCAGTTCTTC
TRBV20-1	15	NA	NA	TRBJ2-5	CSARLPTGYMETQYF	TGCAGTGCTAGACTCCCGACGGGGTACATGGAGACCCAGTACTTC
TRBV12-3/TRBV12-4	15	NA	NA	TRBJ1-2	CASGSRRQANYGYTF	TGTGCCAGCGGGAGCCGTAGGCAGGCTAACTATGGCTACACCTTC
TRBV29-1	14	NA	NA	TRBJ1-1	CSVKPDSLNTEAFF	TGCAGCGTAAAGCCGGACAGTTTGAACACTGAAGCTTTCTTT
TRBV15	16	NA	NA	TRBJ2-7	CATSREWQGNFYEQYF	TGTGCCACCAGCAGAGAATGGCAGGGTAATTTCTACGAGCAGTACTTC
TRBV20-1	19	once	NA	TRBJ2-5	CSARDRNPSGTTPQETQYF	TGCAGTGCTAGAGATCGGAACCCCTCTGGGACCACTCCACAAGAGACCCAGTACTTC
TRBV20-1	14	NA	NA	TRBJ1-2	CSASTPSSNYGYTF	TGCAGTGCTAGCACACCAAGCAGTAACTATGGCTACACCTTC
TRBV5-1	13	NA	TRBD1	TRBJ1-1	CASSLSGTDEAFF	TGCGCCAGCAGCTTGTCAGGGACAGACGAAGCTTTCTTT
TRBV20-1	13	once	NA	TRBJ2-5	CSAILRTQETQYF	TGCAGTGCTATCCTCCGGACCCAAGAGACCCAGTACTTC
TRBV4-1	16	once	TRBD2	TRBJ2-7	CASSQVGGVNSHEQYF	TGCGCCAGCAGCCAAGTTGGGGGGGTTAACTCCCACGAGCAGTACTTC
TRBV12-3/TRBV12-4	12	NA	NA	TRBJ2-7	CASSWAFYEQYF	TGTGCCAGCAGTTGGGCGTTCTACGAGCAGTACTTC
TRBV10-1	13	NA	NA	TRBJ2-5	CASSESRGETQYF	TGCGCCAGCAGTGAGTCGAGGGGGGAGACCCAGTACTTC
TRBV11-3	18	NA	TRBD2	TRBJ2-1	CASSFRSGRGSSYNEQFF	TGTGCCAGCAGTTTTAGGAGCGGGAGGGGGAGCTCCTACAATGAGCAGTTCTTC
TRBV27	15	NA	NA	TRBJ2-1	CASSWPGLSYNEQFF	TGTGCCAGCAGTTGGCCGGGGCTCTCCTACAATGAGCAGTTCTTC
TRBV6-6	13	NA	NA	TRBJ2-1	CASSYTAGNEQFF	TGTGCCAGCAGTTACACGGCCGGGAATGAGCAGTTCTTC
TRBV20-1	14	NA	TRBD1	TRBJ1-2	CSATLRDRSYGYTF	TGCAGTGCTACGCTCCGGGACAGGAGCTATGGCTACACCTTC
TRBV10-3	16	once	NA	TRBJ2-1	CAISDDSYTAYNEQFF	TGTGCCATCAGTGACGACAGCTACACAGCGTACAATGAGCAGTTCTTC
TRBV7-9	14	few	TRBD1	TRBJ1-2	CASSPDRWDYGYTF	TGTGCCAGCAGCCCGGACAGGTGGGACTATGGCTACACCTTC
TRBV9	13	NA	NA	TRBJ1-5	CASSVTPNQPQHF	TGTGCCAGCAGCGTAACCCCGAATCAGCCCCAGCATTTT
TRBV21-1	15	NA	NA	TRBJ2-1	CASSKVGTSVSEQFF	TGTGCCAGCAGCAAAGTTGGGACTAGTGTTAGTGAGCAGTTCTTC
TRBV12-3/TRBV12-4	13	few	NA	TRBJ1-2	CASSYPGQYGYTF	TGTGCCAGCAGTTACCCGGGACAATATGGCTACACCTTC
TRBV30	16	NA	TRBD1	TRBJ2-6	CAWTEQQGAGANVLTF	TGTGCCTGGACCGAACAACAGGGGGCTGGGGCCAACGTCCTGACTTTC
TRBV4-2	18	NA	TRBD2	TRBJ2-3	CASSQAVGSGGCTDTQYF	TGTGCCAGCAGCCAAGCGGTGGGTAGCGGGGGGTGTACAGATACGCAGTATTTT
TRBV29-1	13	NA	NA	TRBJ2-7	CSAGGDSSYEQYF	TGCAGCGCGGGAGGGGACAGCTCCTACGAGCAGTACTTC
TRBV6-5	12	few	NA	TRBJ1-1	CASGGQLTEAFF	TGTGCCAGTGGAGGGCAGTTGACTGAAGCTTTCTTT
TRBV29-1	13	NA	NA	TRBJ2-5	CSVSLGHQETQYF	TGCAGCGTTAGTTTGGGGCACCAAGAGACCCAGTACTTC
TRBV6-5	14	NA	NA	TRBJ2-2	CASRPGANTGELFF	TGTGCCAGCAGGCCCGGAGCGAACACCGGGGAGCTGTTTTTT
TRBV3-1	16	NA	TRBD1	TRBJ1-4	CASSQPPGQLNEKLFF	TGTGCCAGCAGCCAACCGCCGGGACAGCTTAATGAAAAACTGTTTTTT
TRBV4-3	15	NA	NA	TRBJ1-1	CASSRDADLATGAFF	TGCGCCAGCAGCCGAGATGCGGACCTGGCGACTGGAGCTTTCTTT
TRBV6-2/TRBV6-3	16	NA	NA	TRBJ2-5	CASSPPFGQLKETQYF	TGTGCCAGCAGCCCACCGTTTGGGCAGCTAAAAGAGACCCAGTACTTC
TRBV20-1	15	NA	NA	TRBJ2-1	CSTESGGPFYNEQFF	TGCAGTACCGAGTCCGGGGGCCCTTTCTACAATGAGCAGTTCTTC
TRBV10-3	13	once	NA	TRBJ1-1	CAIALQGNTEAFF	TGTGCCATTGCGTTACAGGGGAACACTGAAGCTTTCTTT
TRBV4-1	16	NA	NA	TRBJ2-1	CASSQEVAARGKEQFF	TGCGCCAGCAGCCAAGAGGTAGCGGCTAGGGGAAAGGAGCAGTTCTTC
TRBV29-1	14	few	NA	TRBJ2-5	CSVELAGRSSPQYF	TGCAGCGTTGAATTGGCCGGGCGTTCTAGTCCCCAGTACTTC